The 32 T cell receptor beta chains below come from one sample, sequenced in a study of blood T cells in healthy people across ages. Next came a second PCR, run for roughly 6 to 11 cycles, which used a sample-barcoded 5' primer along with a J-beta primer mix. TCRdb re-called the 5' RACE reads through MiXCR, storing one row per CDR3 protein. The table has hundreds of thousands of distinct CDR3 sequences, more than 45% seen once. The material sequenced was blood. These receptors were collected from a man aged 25 to 45 in good health.

The rearrangement uses TRBV6-2 or TRBV6-3 and TRBJ2-1; 8 nucleotides agree with TRBD2. This CDR3 is 15 amino acids long. With 10 bases clipped from V and 6 bases from J, the junction kept 14 bases outside the gene matches. Looked up from germline, CDR1 is MNHEY and CDR2 is SVGEGT. DNA of the CDR3: TGTGCCACCGGCGGGAGGCCCCTCGGATCCAATGAGCAGTTCTTC. Translating gives CATGGRPLGSNEQFF.

This clonotype was observed a few times. This chain uses TRBV7-2 with TRBJ1-6; D is perhaps TRBD1 (5 bases). The V end was cut by 1 base, the J end by 7 bases, with 11 bases between. The CDR3 has 15 residues. The germline V gene has CDR1 SGHTA and CDR2 FQGNSA. CDR3 sequence reads: CASSLDAGTNSPLHF. CDR3 DNA sequence: TGTGCCAGCAGCTTAGATGCAGGGACGAATTCACCCCTCCACTTT.

This chain links TRBV7-2 with TRBJ1-2; unclear D gene. Trimming took off 2 bases at V and 4 bases at J, with 11 bases between the two ends. This CDR3 is built from 14 residues. Germline loops: CDR1 SGHTA, CDR2 FQGNSA. The DNA for the CDR3 is TGTGCCAGCAGCTTAAGCCCGGCCCTCTATGGCTACACCTTC. It encodes CASSLSPALYGYTF.

This clonotype has more than one count but fewer than ten. The chain employs TRBV3-1 and TRBJ2-1, with D uncertain. CDR1 and CDR2 (germline): LGHDT, YNNKEL (reference sequence). The CDR3 consists of 14 residues. Trimming stripped 0 bases from V and 4 bases from J, with 7 bases between. This chain's CDR3 is CASSQDWVYNEQFF. The CDR3 nucleotides read TGTGCCAGCAGCCAAGATTGGGTATACAATGAGCAGTTCTTC.

The chain recombines TRBV9 with TRBJ2-7, with a weak D call TRBD2 (5 bases). CDR3 length: 16 residues. V was clipped by 7 bases and J by 4 bases, with 24 bases between them. CDR1 SGDLS and CDR2 YYNGEE come from the germline V gene. The CDR3 DNA reads TGTGCCAGCGCAAGACCCCGGGGAACTCACCGGTACGAGCAGTACTTC. Its translation is CASARPRGTHRYEQYF.

As regards this clonotype: One end of the junction fails to match germline, which may point to a read error. The chain recombines TRBV10-3 with TRBJ1-5; D is uncertain. Germline V gene data show CDR1 as ENHRY and CDR2 as SYGVKD. The length of the CDR3 is 14 residues. In DNA, the CDR3 is TGCGCCTCTCGCCGAGAAATTGAAGGTCAGCCCCAGCATTTT. It codes for CASRREIEGQPQHF.

CDR3 protein: CASSSSPSGGADGEQFF. The DNA of the CDR3 is TGTGCCAGCAGTTCATCCCCTAGCGGGGGGGCTGACGGTGAGCAGTTCTTC. The chain uses TRBV6-2 or TRBV6-3 and TRBJ2-1; TRBD2 matches 12 bases. Germline V gene lookup returns CDR1 MNHEY and CDR2 SVGEGT. This CDR3 is built from 17 residues. V dropped 4 bases and J dropped 9; count of bases not matched to a gene: 13.

This clonotype has only one observation. The V call is TRBV4-1, the J call TRBJ2-5; 8 bases agree with TRBD1. The end of the DNA fits TRBJ2-7 better, so the J call may be wrong. The CDR3 is made up of 16 amino acids. Germline lookup yields CDR1 MGHRA and CDR2 YSYEKL. The CDR3 nucleotides are TGCGCCAGCAGCCAAGAGGGCAGGGGGCTTCGGAACGAGCAGTACTTC. Translated, it gives CASSQEGRGLRNEQYF.

This clonotype showed up just a few times. One end of the junction is discordant with germline, which a read error may explain. The chain combines TRBV5-1 with TRBJ1-5, with D uncertain. This CDR3 is 14 amino acids long. From germline, CDR1 is SGHRS and CDR2 YFSETQ. CDR3 nucleotides: TGTGCCAGCAGCTTAGATGGGAGCAATCAGCCCCAGCATTTT. Amino acid sequence: CASSLDGSNQPQHF.

The chain is built from TRBV29-1 and TRBJ2-1, with D unresolved. Trimming removed 6 bases from V and 5 bases from J, with 14 bases in between. The germline gives CDR1 SQVTM, CDR2 ANQGSEA. CDR3 length: 13 residues. CDR3 in DNA: TGCAGCGTCTCAGTGACGGAAAACAATGAGCAGTTCTTC. Its protein is CSVSVTENNEQFF.

The chain has TRBV6-2 or TRBV6-3 and TRBJ1-5; 10 bases agree with TRBD1. This CDR3 spans 19 amino acids. V dropped 7 bases and J dropped 2; count of bases not matched to a gene: 17. Per the germline V gene, CDR1 is MNHEY and CDR2 is SVGEGT. CDR3 DNA sequence: TGTGCCAGCACCACTAACCGCAGGACAGGGGGAAGAGGCAATCAGCCCCAGCATTTT. Its protein is CASTTNRRTGGRGNQPQHF.

This clonotype was counted a few times. The chain is built from TRBV3-1 and TRBJ1-2; weak D call: TRBD1 (5 bases). Germline V CDR1 and CDR2: LGHDT, YNNKEL (reference sequence). Between the trimmed V and J ends, which lost 4 bases and 5 bases, there was a span of 14 bases. This CDR3 spans 14 amino acids. CDR3 sequence reads: CASSRIDRGYGYTF. DNA of the CDR3: TGTGCCAGCAGCCGCATCGACAGAGGGTATGGCTACACCTTC.

This chain connects TRBV28 to TRBJ2-1; either TRBD1 or TRBD2 may fit D (5 bases each). This CDR3 has 15 amino acids. From germline, CDR1 is MDHEN and CDR2 SYDVKM. Trimming pared 6 bases from V and 3 bases from J, leaving 15 bases between. The CDR3 sequence is CASSLRDGGYNEQFF. DNA of the CDR3: TGTGCCAGCAGCCTCCGGGACGGAGGCTACAATGAGCAGTTCTTC.

The CDR3 DNA sequence: TGTGCCAGCAGCTTACTGACAGGGGACCACAAAAGTCACTATGGCTACACCTTC. This encodes CASSLLTGDHKSHYGYTF. V and J are TRBV7-8 and TRBJ1-2; 8 bases are shared with TRBD1. CDR1 and CDR2 from the germline V gene are SGHVS and FQNEAQ. The CDR3 is 18 amino acids. The V gene end was trimmed by 2 bases and the J gene end by 3 bases; junction bases not matched to a gene: 14.

A single count supports this clonotype. J is TRBJ2-1 and V is TRBV15; 11 bases agree with TRBD2. The CDR3 is 14 residues long. The V gene end was trimmed by 6 bases and the J gene end by 8 bases; junction bases not matched to a gene: 6. Germline CDR1 is LNHNV and CDR2 is YYDKDF (reference sequence). Here the CDR3 DNA reads TGTGCCACCAGAACTAGCGGGAGTCTTGATGAGCAGTTCTTC. It translates to CATRTSGSLDEQFF.

This clonotype was observed a handful of times. V is TRBV29-1 and J is TRBJ2-1; D gene unclear. Trimming took off 7 bases at V and 10 bases at J, with 11 bases between the two ends. The CDR3 length is 10 residues. Germline CDR1 is SQVTM and CDR2 is ANQGSEA. The CDR3 loop is CSAVEGEQFF. The CDR3 nucleotides read TGCAGCGCCGTGGAAGGAGAGCAGTTCTTC.

The chain has TRBV7-9 and TRBJ2-1; no reliable D call. V was trimmed by 6 bases and J by 9 bases, leaving 9 bases between them. This CDR3 has 11 residues. Germline CDR1 reads SEHNR; CDR2 reads FQNEAQ (reference sequence). In nucleotides, the CDR3 is TGTGCCAGCAGACTGGGTGTTGAGCAGTTCTTC. Translation gives CASRLGVEQFF.

V gene TRBV30 combines with J gene TRBJ1-1, with 8 bases lining up with TRBD1. V was pared by 8 bases and J by 12 bases, with 11 bases of the junction left unmatched. The germline V gene has CDR1 GTSNPN and CDR2 SVGIG (reference sequence). The CDR3 consists of 11 residues. The CDR3 sequence: CAGDQGAYSFF. In DNA, the CDR3 is TGTGCCGGGGATCAGGGGGCTTATTCTTTCTTT.

The CDR3 sequence: CSGEGDRPYEQYF. As DNA, the CDR3 is TGCAGTGGGGAGGGGGACAGGCCCTACGAGCAGTACTTC. The V and J genes are TRBV20-1 and TRBJ2-5; D may be TRBD1 (8 bases). TRBJ2-7 matches the DNA end more closely, so the J call is doubtful. The CDR3 runs 13 residues. CDR1 DFQATT and CDR2 SNEGSKA come from the germline V gene (reference sequence).

This clonotype showed up just a few times. The chain is built from TRBV29-1 and TRBJ2-5, with TRBD2 matching 8 bases. The CDR3 covers 13 residues. In germline, CDR1 is SQVTM, CDR2 ANQGSEA. Trimming at V came to 7 bases and at J to 1 base, leaving 5 bases not matched to a gene. CDR3 in DNA: TGCAGCGCCGGGACTAGTTCCCAAGAGACCCAGTACTTC. Residues: CSAGTSSQETQYF.

In nucleotides, the CDR3 is TGCAGCGTTAACCCCGGGAGGACTAGCGGGAGGGCCGGAGAGACCCAGTACTTC. It yields the protein CSVNPGRTSGRAGETQYF. The chain is built from TRBV29-1 and TRBJ2-5; TRBD2 agrees at 15 bases. Germline loops: CDR1 SQVTM, CDR2 ANQGSEA. The CDR3 length is 18 residues. V shed 5 bases and J 4 bases; nucleotides not matched to a gene: 14.

This clonotype came up a few times. V gene TRBV20-1 combines with J gene TRBJ1-4; D is unresolved. The V end was cut by 1 base, the J end by 6 bases, with 12 bases between. The CDR3 sequence is 14 residues long. The germline V gene has CDR1 DFQATT and CDR2 SNEGSKA (reference sequence). CDR3 bases: TGCAGTGCTAGAGTTTCGGGGTCGGATGAAAAACTGTTTTTT. Amino acid sequence: CSARVSGSDEKLFF.

This chain joins TRBV7-9 and TRBJ2-7; D unresolved. The CDR3 runs to 15 residues. CDR1 SEHNR and CDR2 FQNEAQ come from the germline V gene (reference sequence). V was trimmed by 5 bases and J by 0 bases, leaving 14 bases between them. This CDR3 is CASSPGLGLSYEQYF. The DNA of the CDR3 is TGTGCCAGCAGCCCCGGGCTAGGTCTCTCCTACGAGCAGTACTTC.

The chain couples TRBV21-1 to TRBJ2-1; TRBD1 is the table's D call, not checked against the DNA. TRBV21-1 constitutes a pseudogene. The CDR3 runs to 14 residues. The CDR3 DNA reads TGTGCCAGCAGCAAGGAGGGGGCGGACAATGAGCAGTTCTTC. This translates into CASSKEGADNEQFF.

The chain couples TRBV2 to TRBJ2-7; weak D call: TRBD2 (5 bases). The CDR3 contains 14 residues. The germline V gene has CDR1 SNHLY and CDR2 FYNNEI. V lost 9 bases, J lost 0 bases, and 15 bases lay in between. CDR3 sequence (DNA): TGTGCCAGTGAAGAGGGTACCGCCTCCTACGAGCAGTACTTC. Translating gives CASEEGTASYEQYF. Complete variable domain (other parts from reference TRBV2 and TRBJ2-7): EPEVTQTPSHQVTQMGQEVILRCVPISNHLYFYWYRQILGQKVEFLVSFYNNEISEKSEIFDDQFSVERPDGSNFTLKIRSTKLEDSAMYFCASEEGTASYEQYFGPGTRLTVT.

The genes are TRBV20-1 and TRBJ1-2; TRBD1 aligns across 9 bases. This CDR3 has 14 residues. Per the germline V gene, CDR1 is DFQATT and CDR2 is SNEGSKA (reference sequence). Here the CDR3 reads CGTGQGTRVYGYTF. The CDR3, as DNA: TGCGGTACGGGACAGGGAACAAGGGTCTATGGCTACACCTTC.

This clonotype has only a few counts. The rearrangement uses TRBV27 and TRBJ1-6; D unresolved. CDR1 and CDR2 (germline): MNHEY, SMNVEV (reference sequence). CDR3 length: 16 amino acids. Trimming shortened V by 2 bases and J by 10 bases, and 18 bases separated the two germline ends. Written as DNA, the CDR3 is TGTGCCAGCAGTTTAACGGCCCCCACCTTTGGGTCACCCCTCCACTTT. Translation gives CASSLTAPTFGSPLHF.

In DNA, the CDR3 is TGTGCCAGCAGCCTGGGACAGGGATTCAACGGCTACACCTTC. The encoded protein is CASSLGQGFNGYTF. The chain recombines TRBV7-2 with TRBJ1-2; 9 bases match TRBD1. Germline loops: CDR1 SGHTA, CDR2 FQGNSA. J lost 8 bases, V lost 5 bases, and 9 bases had no gene match. The CDR3 spans 14 residues.

The V and J genes are TRBV3-1 and TRBJ2-5; D call uncertain. V lost 6 bases and J 1 base, leaving 6 bases between the germline ends. The CDR3 runs 12 residues. Germline V gene lookup returns CDR1 LGHDT and CDR2 YNNKEL (reference sequence). The CDR3 nucleotides are TGTGCCAGCAGGTCCAGCCAAGAGACCCAGTACTTC. It translates to CASRSSQETQYF.

This clonotype occurred a few times. The chain carries TRBV11-3 and TRBJ2-3; D is uncertain. The CDR3 is made up of 13 amino acids. Per the germline V gene, CDR1 is SGHNT and CDR2 is YENEEA. The V end was cut by 5 bases, the J end by 2 bases, with 8 bases between. CDR3 bases: TGTGCCAGCAGCAACAGTTACACAGATACGCAGTATTTT. Protein: CASSNSYTDTQYF.

This chain joins TRBV7-2 and TRBJ1-2; 9 positions agree with TRBD1. J lost 7 bases, V lost 2 bases, and 11 bases had no gene match. The CDR3 consists of 16 residues. The germline V gene has CDR1 SGHTA and CDR2 FQGNSA. This CDR3 is CASSLMGTGTVGGYTF. In DNA form, the CDR3 reads TGTGCCAGCAGCTTAATGGGGACAGGGACTGTCGGTGGCTACACCTTC.

This chain joins TRBV2 and TRBJ2-4; D possibly corresponds to TRBD2 (6 bases). The closer fit of TRBJ2-7 to the DNA end suggests the J call may be wrong. CDR1 and CDR2 from the germline V gene are SNHLY and FYNNEI. This CDR3 has 16 amino acids. The DNA of the CDR3 is TGTGCCAGCAGTGAAAGGAGGGCGCCAATCTCCTACGAGCAGTACTTC. Protein: CASSERRAPISYEQYF.